This record looks at one T cell receptor (beta chain) sequence and its context. The entry originates in a study of blood T cell repertoires in COVID-19. Turning to the study itself: The analysed material was cDNA or gDNA that came from T cells, B-cell-depleted T cells, or PBMCs.

In the authors' methods: Scientists estimated how many nucleated cells there were by amplifying reference gene primers. Method: immunoSEQ multiplex PCR; TCRdb's copy keeps in-frame clones and lacks some. V, J and clone size are those of that table, while D and trimming were read from the DNA. This sample carries hundreds of thousands of clones, roughly nine tenths of them seen once, and the ten largest clones take approximately 8.3%. Trimming removed 2 bases at V and 0 bases at J, with 11 bases between. The germline gives CDR1 SGHVS, CDR2 FNYEAQ. This CDR3 spans 15 amino acids. Symptom resolution, clearance, or two negative PCRs marked donors in Cohort 3 as recovered.

The sample comprised PBMCs or T cells enriched from blood (not recorded which). The receptor comes from a woman in her sixties who had recovered from COVID-19. The rearrangement joins TRBV7-6 to TRBJ2-7; a weak D match, TRBD2 (5 bases). The CDR3 DNA reads as TGTGCCAGCAGCTTAATTGAGGGCAGCTCCTACGAGCAGTACTTC. Amino acid sequence: CASSLIEGSSYEQYF. Together with reference TRBV7-6 and TRBJ2-7, the CDR3 gives the full variable domain: GAGVSQSPRYKVTKRGQDVALRCDPISGHVSLYWYRQALGQGPEFLTYFNYEAQQDKSGLPNDRFSAERPEGSISTLTIQRTEQRDSAMYRCASSLIEGSSYEQYFGPGTRLTVT.